A selection of T cell receptor beta chains follows, all from one sample in a study of high-grade serous ovarian cancer treatment subgroups. Profiling relied on immunoSEQ multiplex PCR, and the TCRdb table lists in-frame clones only, not all of them. There are under 7,000 clones in the sample; about three quarters occur only once, and more than 7.5% lies in the top ten. Specimen: tumor tissue. These receptors all stem from a human donor with high-grade serous ovarian cancer. Each CDR3 is given with its conserved first and last residue. D genes are given only for firm matches. Clone size appears in some rows only: once, few, many, or a class for an expanded clone.

abundance	d_gene	len	v_gene	j_gene	CDR3nt	CDR3aa
NA	NA	19	TRBV21-1	TRBJ2-3	TGTGCCAGCAGCAAAACAAGGGATAGAGCGGGGTGGTTCCTAGATACGCAGTATTTT	CASSKTRDRAGWFLDTQYF
once	NA	15	TRBV6-5	TRBJ1-2	TGTGCCAGCAGCCCGGTTTCGGGGGGAGCCTATGGCTACACCTTC	CASSPVSGGAYGYTF
few	NA	12	TRBV30	TRBJ1-1	TGTGCCTGGACGACCGGGATCGTTGAAGCTTTCTTT	CAWTTGIVEAFF
NA	NA	16	TRBV18	TRBJ1-3	TGTGCCAGCTCACCGACTCTCCCGAGCTCTGGAAACACCATATATTTT	CASSPTLPSSGNTIYF
few	NA	14	TRBV5-1	TRBJ2-7	TGCGCCAGCAGCTTCGGCCACGGGCCTCGGGAGCAGTACTTC	CASSFGHGPREQYF
large	TRBD1	14	TRBV29-1	TRBJ2-7	TGCAGCGTCTGGGGGACAGGGTTCACCTACGAGCAGTACTTC	CSVWGTGFTYEQYF
NA	TRBD1	17	TRBV5-4	TRBJ1-1	TGTGCCAGCAGCCACTGGACAGGGAGGACCCTGAACACTGAAGCTTTCTTT	CASSHWTGRTLNTEAFF
NA	NA	16	TRBV6-5	TRBJ2-6	TGTGCCAGCAGTTACTCACAGGAATCTGGGGCCAACGTCCTGACTTTC	CASSYSQESGANVLTF
NA	NA	13	TRBV28	TRBJ1-3	TGTGCCAGCAGAGGGGAATTTGGAAACACCATATATTTT	CASRGEFGNTIYF
NA	NA	14	TRBV6-5	TRBJ1-5	TGTGCCAGCAGCTACCGCCGGGCCCGGCAGCCCCAGCATTTT	CASSYRRARQPQHF
once	NA	14	TRBV28	TRBJ1-2	TGTGCCAGCAGTTTAGGGCAGGGGTTGAATGGCTACACCTTC	CASSLGQGLNGYTF
NA	NA	14	TRBV5-1	TRBJ2-4	TGCGCCAGCAGCTCGGAGCTAGCCAAAAACATTCAGTACTTC	CASSSELAKNIQYF
NA	NA	16	TRBV28	TRBJ1-5	TGTGCCAGCAGTTTCCGAACGAACTCAAGGGATCAGCCCCAGCATTTT	CASSFRTNSRDQPQHF
once	NA	12	TRBV10-2	TRBJ1-2	TGCGCCAGCAGAGACTCATTGCGGGGCTACACCTTC	CASRDSLRGYTF
NA	NA	16	TRBV28	TRBJ1-4	TGTGCCAGCAGTTCATCCTGGCAAGCAACTAATGAAAAACTGTTTTTT	CASSSSWQATNEKLFF
NA	NA	13	TRBV10-3	TRBJ1-4	TGTGCCATCAGTGAGTCCGGGACAGAAAAACTGTTTTTT	CAISESGTEKLFF
NA	NA	13	TRBV10-1	TRBJ1-1	TGCGCCAGCCTACCCCCTTGGGGCACTGAAGCTTTCTTT	CASLPPWGTEAFF
NA	TRBD1	15	TRBV6-6	TRBJ2-7	TGTGCCAGCAGTTCCCCGGGACAGGGGATCTACGAGCAGTACTTC	CASSSPGQGIYEQYF
NA	NA	16	TRBV25-1	TRBJ2-1	TGTGCCAGCAGTGAATTGAGGGGGAGCACCTACAATGAGCAGTTCTTC	CASSELRGSTYNEQFF
NA	NA	15	TRBV5-1	TRBJ2-3	TGCGCCAGCAGTCCAGGGCTGAGGGTGACAGATACGCAGTATTTT	CASSPGLRVTDTQYF
NA	NA	14	TRBV6-1	TRBJ1-5	TGTGCCAGCAGTTTCAGGGGTTTTAGTCAGCCCCAGCATTTT	CASSFRGFSQPQHF
NA	TRBD1	15	TRBV6-6	TRBJ1-5	TGTGCCAGCACCCCCGGGACAGGTAGCAATCAGCCCCAGCATTTT	CASTPGTGSNQPQHF
once	NA	12	TRBV6-5	TRBJ2-2	TGTGCCAATGGGCCGGGTTACGGGGAGCTGTTTTTT	CANGPGYGELFF
NA	TRBD1	13	TRBV6-6	TRBJ2-3	TGTGCCACCGCCGGACAGGGTTTAGCTACGCAGTATTTT	CATAGQGLATQYF
NA	NA	16	TRBV7-2	TRBJ2-1	TGTGCCAGCAGCCCCTCCCCGGGGAGGTCCTACAATGAGCAGTTCTTC	CASSPSPGRSYNEQFF
few	NA	14	TRBV19	TRBJ1-5	TGTGCCAGTAGTATAGTGGCGGTAGACCAGCCCCAGCATTTT	CASSIVAVDQPQHF
NA	TRBD2	16	TRBV11-2	TRBJ2-3	TGTGCCAGCAGCTTTGGGTCGGGGGGTAAAGCAGATACGCAGTATTTT	CASSFGSGGKADTQYF
once	NA	13	TRBV11-3	TRBJ1-1	TGTGCCAGCAGACCACAGCCGAACACTGAAGCTTTCTTT	CASRPQPNTEAFF
NA	NA	15	TRBV6-1	TRBJ1-1	TGTGCCAGGAGGGTTCGGAGGGGAAGGGGCACTGAAGCTTTCTTT	CARRVRRGRGTEAFF
NA	NA	16	TRBV28	TRBJ2-6	TGTGCCAGCAGTTTTGGGGCAGCTGCTGGGGCCAACGTCCTGACTTTC	CASSFGAAAGANVLTF
NA	NA	15	TRBV19	TRBJ1-5	TGTGCCAGTAGTATCGGGGTATATAGCAATCAGCCCCAGCATTTT	CASSIGVYSNQPQHF
few	TRBD1	15	TRBV28	TRBJ1-1	TGTGCCAGCAGTCGGCGACAGGGAGGGGTAACTGAAGCTTTCTTT	CASSRRQGGVTEAFF
NA	TRBD2	19	TRBV5-4	TRBJ2-1	TGTGCCAGCAGCCGGGGGACTAGCGGAATTACGAGCTCCTACAATGAGCAGTTCTTC	CASSRGTSGITSSYNEQFF
once	NA	15	TRBV6-5	TRBJ1-3	TGTGCCAGCAGTTACTTCACAGGGAAGGGAAACACCATATATTTT	CASSYFTGKGNTIYF
once	NA	14	TRBV6-5	TRBJ1-5	TGTGCCAGCAGTTACGGGTCGGGAACTCAGCCCCAGCATTTT	CASSYGSGTQPQHF
few	NA	13	TRBV6-6	TRBJ2-5	TGTGCCGCCGCCCAGGGGGGGCTGGAGACCCAGTACTTC	CAAAQGGLETQYF
NA	TRBD1	15	TRBV7-6	TRBJ1-1	TGTGCCAGCAGCGCTGGACAGGGAGGGAACACTGAAGCTTTCTTT	CASSAGQGGNTEAFF
NA	NA	15	TRBV4-1	TRBJ1-1	TGCGCCAGCAGCCGCACCCTGACAGGGAACACTGAAGCTTTCTTT	CASSRTLTGNTEAFF
NA	NA	11	TRBV6-5	TRBJ1-2	TGTGCCAGCGGACGGAACTATGGCTACACCTTC	CASGRNYGYTF